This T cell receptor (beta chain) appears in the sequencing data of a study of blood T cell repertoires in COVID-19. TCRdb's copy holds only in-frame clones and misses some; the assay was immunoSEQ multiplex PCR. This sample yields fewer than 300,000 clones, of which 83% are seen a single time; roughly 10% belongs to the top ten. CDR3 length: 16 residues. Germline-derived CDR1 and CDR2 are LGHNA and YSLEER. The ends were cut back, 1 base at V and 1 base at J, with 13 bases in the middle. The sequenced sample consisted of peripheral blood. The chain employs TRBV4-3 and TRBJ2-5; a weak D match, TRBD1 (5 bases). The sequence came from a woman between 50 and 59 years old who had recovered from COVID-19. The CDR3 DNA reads TGCGCCAGCAGCCAAGGTTCCCAAAGGGGCCAAGAGACCCAGTACTTC. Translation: CASSQGSQRGQETQYF.